These 10 T cell receptor beta chains were sequenced from one sample in a study of T-cell memory formation after mild COVID-19. TCRdb used MiXCR to reprocess the 5' RACE reads, holding one entry per CDR3 protein. The sample has around 440,000 distinct CDR3 sequences, 15% to 20% seen once. The source material was PBMCs or a T cell subset sorted from them (not recorded which). The receptors were sampled from an adult woman who had mild COVID-19 (a few samples of this study predate the infection). Cell type and time point are not known.

The V call is TRBV27, the J call TRBJ2-3; tentatively, D is TRBD1 or TRBD2 (5 bases each). Germline CDR1 reads MNHEY; CDR2 reads SMNVEV (reference sequence). The V end lost 8 bases, the J end lost 7 bases, and 19 bases lay between the germline ends. The CDR3 runs to 14 residues. The CDR3 is CASWGPTRTNTQYF. CDR3 DNA: TGTGCCAGCTGGGGACCAACACGAACGAATACGCAGTATTTT.

Only a few counts were recorded for this clonotype. The V and J genes are TRBV7-7 and TRBJ2-5, with 11 positions matching TRBD2. CDR1 is SSHAT and CDR2 is FNYEAQ in the germline V gene (reference sequence). The CDR3 is 15 residues long. Unmatched junction bases numbered 3, after V lost 4 bases and J lost 2 bases. DNA for the CDR3: TGTGCCAGCAGCTCTACTAGCGGGAGTCAAGAGACCCAGTACTTC. It translates to CASSSTSGSQETQYF.

This clonotype has a handful of counts. The rearrangement links TRBV25-1 to TRBJ1-2; tentatively, D is TRBD1 (5 bases). V was shortened by 2 bases and J by 3 bases, with 16 bases between the two germline ends. This CDR3 region has 16 residues. From germline, CDR1 is MGHDK and CDR2 SYGVNS. CDR3 in DNA: TGTGCCAGCAGTGAACGGGAGGGGCGCGGGGACTATGGCTACACCTTC. It encodes CASSEREGRGDYGYTF.

This clonotype was counted once. The rearrangement uses TRBV4-1 and TRBJ2-2; D possibly uses TRBD1 or TRBD2 (5 bases each). This CDR3 spans 16 amino acids. V lost 4 bases, J lost 5 bases, and 17 bases lay in between. Germline V lookup: CDR1 MGHRA, CDR2 YSYEKL. The CDR3 spells CASSRGTLGTTGELFF. CDR3 nucleotide sequence: TGCGCCAGCAGCCGAGGCACGCTGGGGACGACCGGGGAGCTGTTTTTT.

The V gene is TRBV20-1, the J gene TRBJ2-6; perhaps TRBD1 as D (6 bases). V lost 1 base and J 2 bases, leaving 18 bases between the germline ends. The CDR3 runs 18 residues. The germline V gene has CDR1 DFQATT and CDR2 SNEGSKA (reference sequence). The CDR3 region has the DNA TGCAGTGCTAGAGTCCCCCGGACAGCTGGAGCTGGGGCCAACGTCCTGACTTTC. Residues: CSARVPRTAGAGANVLTF.

The chain joins TRBV9 to TRBJ2-7, with 9 bases identical to TRBD2. This CDR3 comprises 13 residues. The V gene end was trimmed by 4 bases and the J gene end by 6 bases; junction bases not matched to a gene: 5. In germline, CDR1 is SGDLS, CDR2 YYNGEE. The CDR3 loop reads CASSPGLASEQYF. In nucleotides, the CDR3 is TGTGCCAGCAGCCCTGGACTAGCGAGCGAGCAGTACTTC.

This clonotype was observed many times. The chain uses TRBV9 and TRBJ2-5, with 7 bases matching TRBD2. The CDR3 is 16 residues long. The germline V gene has CDR1 SGDLS and CDR2 YYNGEE. V was pared by 3 bases and J by 4 bases, with 12 bases of the junction left unmatched. The CDR3 DNA reads TGTGCCAGCAGCGCCTGGCCGGGGGGACCAAGAGAGACCCAGTACTTC. It encodes CASSAWPGGPRETQYF.

The rearrangement joins TRBV5-1 to TRBJ2-5; D possibly matches TRBD1 or TRBD2 (6 bases each). The CDR3 has 15 amino acids. V lost 1 base to trimming and J lost 3 bases, with 13 bases between them. Germline CDR1 reads SGHRS; CDR2 reads YFSETQ. CDR3 DNA: TGCGCCAGCAGCTTGAGGCGGGACAAGGAAGAGACCCAGTACTTC. Its protein product is CASSLRRDKEETQYF.

In this sample, this clonotype turned up a few times. The chain is built from TRBV9 and TRBJ2-1; D gene unclear. Germline V CDR1 and CDR2: SGDLS, YYNGEE. The V end was cut by 0 bases, the J end by 8 bases, with 6 bases between. This CDR3 is 12 amino acids long. The CDR3 loop is CASSVAGHEQFF. The CDR3 nucleotides read TGTGCCAGCAGCGTAGCCGGCCATGAGCAGTTCTTC.

V usage is TRBV28 and J usage is TRBJ2-5, with D perhaps matching TRBD1 (6 bases). Looked up from germline, CDR1 is MDHEN and CDR2 is SYDVKM. V was clipped by 2 bases and J by 5 bases, with 9 bases between them. The CDR3 runs to 13 residues. The CDR3 loop reads CASSLGGWETQYF. CDR3 bases: TGTGCCAGCAGTTTAGGGGGCTGGGAGACCCAGTACTTC.